The 5 T cell receptor beta chains reported below all come from one sample, sequenced in a study of cytomegalovirus exposure and HLA in healthy donors. The PCR had 60 Vbeta and 13 Jbeta primers. Clones were sequenced by immunoSEQ multiplex PCR, and TCRdb holds only the in-frame ones, with some missing. The profile shows roughly 120,000 clones, approximately 80% of them singletons. The material sequenced was PBMCs. These receptors were collected from a male donor in good health and CMV-seronegative.

A remark on this clone: The identical CDR3 is also encoded by other nucleotide sequences in the sample. The V call is TRBV11-2, the J call TRBJ2-1, with 10 bases identical to TRBD2. Germline CDR1 SGHAT, CDR2 FQNNGV. The CDR3 consists of 15 residues. V shed 4 bases, J shed 5 bases, and the junction held 5 bases outside the gene matches. The CDR3 reads CASSSGLALNNEQFF. The CDR3, as DNA: TGTGCCAGCAGCTCGGGACTAGCGCTAAACAATGAGCAGTTCTTC. The variable domain in full, completed from reference TRBV11-2 and TRBJ2-1, reads EAGVAQSPRYKIIEKRQSVAFWCNPISGHATLYWYQQILGQGPKLLIQFQNNGVVDDSQLPKDRFSAERLKGVDSTLKIQPAKLEDSAVYLCASSSGLALNNEQFFGPGTRLTVL.

V is TRBV19 and J is TRBJ1-1, with a weak D call TRBD1 (6 bases). CDR3 length: 13 amino acids. Trimming left V 7 bases short and J 1 base short, with 10 bases between. Looked up from germline, CDR1 is LNHDA and CDR2 is SQIVND (reference sequence). CDR3 coding DNA: TGTGCCAGTATGAAGGGGGAGAACACTGAAGCTTTCTTT. Translated: CASMKGENTEAFF.

The gene calls are TRBV29-1 and TRBJ2-3, with TRBD2 matching over 15 bases. Trimming at V came to 6 bases and at J to 7 bases, leaving 14 bases not matched to a gene. CDR1 and CDR2 (germline): SQVTM, ANQGSEA. The CDR3 is 17 amino acids. The CDR3 region has the DNA TGCAGCGTAGGGGGACTAGCGGGAGGACTTGAAGGAAATACGCAGTATTTT. Translated: CSVGGLAGGLEGNTQYF.

The rearrangement uses TRBV5-4 and TRBJ1-4; TRBD1 matches 9 bases. J was trimmed by 7 bases and V by 2 bases; bases with no gene match: 3. The germline V gene encodes CDR1 SGHNT and CDR2 YYREEE (reference sequence). CDR3 length equals 14 residues. In DNA, the CDR3 is TGTGCCAGCAGCTTCGGGACAGGGAGTGAAAAACTGTTTTTT. Residues: CASSFGTGSEKLFF.

This rearrangement joins TRBV30 to TRBJ2-6; 9 nucleotides align to TRBD1. Germline CDR1 GTSNPN, CDR2 SVGIG (reference sequence). CDR3 length: 17 amino acids. J lost 4 bases, V lost 0 bases, and 7 bases had no gene match. CDR3 sequence: CAWSVQGAFAGANVLTF. CDR3 bases: TGTGCCTGGAGTGTACAGGGGGCTTTCGCCGGGGCCAACGTCCTGACTTTC.